The 14 T cell receptor beta chains given below trace back to one sample, sequenced in a study of shared clonotypes between healthy human individuals. Some clones are missing from TCRdb's copy, which holds only in-frame ones; the method was immunoSEQ multiplex PCR. Among 400,000 to 600,000 clones listed, roughly 79% were seen once. Sequencing was performed on PBMCs. The source of these receptors is a woman aged 40 to 49 in good health. Some clones in this sample may be carry-over from other donors' samples.

The rearrangement uses TRBV10-3 and TRBJ2-2, with 10 bases fitting TRBD2. The CDR3 has 15 residues. Trimming cost V 4 bases and J 6 bases; bases outside gene matches: 5. Germline V gene sequence: CDR1 ENHRY, CDR2 SYGVKD. As DNA, the CDR3 is TGTGCCATCAGTGCTAGCGGGAGCCCCGCCGGGGAGCTGTTTTTT. The encoded protein is CAISASGSPAGELFF.

The gene calls are TRBV27 and TRBJ2-1, with 10 bases matching TRBD2. The CDR3 is 16 amino acids. CDR1 MNHEY and CDR2 SMNVEV come from the germline V gene (reference sequence). V shed 5 bases and J 5 bases; nucleotides not matched to a gene: 9. The CDR3 protein is CASSPLWSGRDNEQFF. In DNA form, the CDR3 reads TGTGCCAGCAGTCCGCTTTGGAGCGGGAGGGACAATGAGCAGTTCTTC.

This clone has a handful of counts. The V and J genes are TRBV19 and TRBJ1-5, with D tentatively TRBD1 (6 bases). The CDR3 consists of 19 residues. Germline assignment: CDR1 LNHDA and CDR2 SQIVND (reference sequence). Trimming cost V 0 bases and J 2 bases, with 20 bases left between them. The CDR3 here is CASSIESLGRGRGNQPQHF. In DNA form, the CDR3 reads TGTGCCAGTAGTATAGAGAGTCTCGGCAGGGGACGGGGCAATCAGCCCCAGCATTTT. Filled out from reference TRBV19 and TRBJ1-5, the complete variable domain reads DGGITQSPKYLFRKEGQNVTLSCEQNLNHDAMYWYRQDPGQGLRLIYYSQIVNDFQKGDIAEGYSVSREKKESFPLTVTSAQKNPTAFYLCASSIESLGRGRGNQPQHFGDGTRLSIL.

The CDR3 DNA sequence: TGTGCCAGCAGCTTAAATCCAGGGACTAGCGGATACAATGAGCAGTTCTTC. It is translated as CASSLNPGTSGYNEQFF. The gene calls are TRBV11-1 and TRBJ2-1; 11 nucleotides line up with TRBD2. The J segment lost 4 bases and the V segment lost 2 bases, leaving 7 bases of the junction unmatched. The CDR3 extends over 17 amino acids. The V gene's germline CDR1 is SGHAT and CDR2 FQDESV (reference sequence).

The genes are TRBV5-1 and TRBJ2-3; D remains ambiguous. With 4 bases removed from V and 3 bases from J, the gap between germline ends came to 9 bases. This CDR3 comprises 13 residues. CDR1 is SGHRS, CDR2 YFSETQ, per germline. The CDR3 sequence is CASSGVSTDTQYF. The CDR3 DNA reads as TGCGCCAGCAGCGGAGTTTCAACAGATACGCAGTATTTT.

The chain employs TRBV5-4 and TRBJ2-5; 12 bases are a match to TRBD1. The germline gives CDR1 SGHNT, CDR2 YYREEE (reference sequence). The ends lost 4 bases at V and 3 bases at J; junction bases unmatched: 4. This CDR3 spans 15 amino acids. The CDR3 here is CASSRGTGGEETQYF. In DNA, the CDR3 is TGTGCCAGCAGCCGGGGGACAGGGGGCGAAGAGACCCAGTACTTC.

This clone was found once. The chain carries TRBV11-2 and TRBJ1-4; possible D gene TRBD1, 6 bases. Germline V gives CDR1 SGHAT, CDR2 FQNNGV. The CDR3 is 15 amino acids. Trimming pared 6 bases from V and 3 bases from J, leaving 14 bases between. In nucleotides, the CDR3 is TGTGCCAGCAGTTTTCGGGACACGGCTAATGAAAAACTGTTTTTT. Its protein is CASSFRDTANEKLFF.

The chain couples TRBV19 to TRBJ2-5; 9 bases agree with TRBD1. The V and J ends lost 5 bases and 4 bases, in that order; junction bases with no gene match: 8. Germline CDR1 and CDR2: LNHDA and SQIVND (reference sequence). This CDR3 region has 15 residues. The CDR3 is CASSPPGTGRETQYF. CDR3 sequence (DNA): TGTGCCAGTAGTCCCCCCGGGACAGGGAGAGAGACCCAGTACTTC.

As for this clone: Other DNA sequences from this sample encode an identical CDR3 as well. In DNA, the CDR3 is TGCGCCAGCAGCTTGGAGGGGGTTGGTACCGGGGAGCTGTTTTTT. This codes for CASSLEGVGTGELFF. The chain is built from TRBV5-1 and TRBJ2-2; D is perhaps TRBD1 (6 bases). Germline-derived CDR1 and CDR2 are SGHRS and YFSETQ. Trimming removed 0 bases from V and 5 bases from J, with 11 bases in between. This CDR3 has 15 amino acids.

For the CDR3, the DNA is TGTGCCAGCAGTTATCTTCGGGGCTACGAGCAGTACTTC. Its translation: CASSYLRGYEQYF. This chain links TRBV6-6 with TRBJ2-7; TRBD2 might be the D (5 bases). The CDR3 sequence is 13 residues long. The V gene's germline CDR1 is MNHNY and CDR2 SVGAGI (reference sequence). The V end lost 3 bases, the J end lost 3 bases, and 9 bases lay between the germline ends.

This chain uses TRBV29-1 with TRBJ1-1; 7 bases are a match to TRBD1. Trimming took 5 bases from V and 11 from J; bases not matched to a gene: 8. The germline V gene has CDR1 SQVTM and CDR2 ANQGSEA. The CDR3 sequence is 11 residues long. The CDR3 region is CSVTDRALAFF. CDR3 coding DNA: TGCAGCGTTACAGACAGGGCGTTGGCTTTCTTT.

This clone was seen more than once but under ten times. This rearrangement joins TRBV7-8 to TRBJ2-4; no clear D. This CDR3 has 12 residues. V shed 0 bases and J shed 6 bases, with 3 bases lying between them. Per the germline V gene, CDR1 is SGHVS and CDR2 is FQNEAQ. The CDR3 loop is CASSLASNIQYF. CDR3 DNA: TGTGCCAGCAGCTTAGCGTCAAACATTCAGTACTTC.

V gene TRBV5-1 combines with J gene TRBJ2-1; no clear D. Germline assignment: CDR1 SGHRS and CDR2 YFSETQ. CDR3 length equals 15 residues. Trimming stripped 2 bases from V and 0 bases from J, with 9 bases between. DNA for the CDR3: TGCGCCAGCAGCTTAGAGACAAACTCCTACAATGAGCAGTTCTTC. It codes for CASSLETNSYNEQFF.

This chain links TRBV5-1 with TRBJ2-7, with 8 positions matching TRBD2. Germline V gives CDR1 SGHRS, CDR2 YFSETQ. Germline trimming cut 0 bases from V and 5 bases from J; bases unmatched to any gene: 1. The CDR3 runs to 13 residues. The CDR3 loop is CASSLVAGHEQYF. CDR3 nucleotides: TGCGCCAGCAGCTTGGTAGCGGGACACGAGCAGTACTTC.